A selection of T cell receptor beta chains follows, all from one sample in a study of shared clonotypes between healthy human individuals. Only in-frame clones appear in the TCRdb table, and some are missing; sequencing was by immunoSEQ multiplex PCR. The sample yields roughly 2.1 million clones, roughly 91% seen once. Input material: naive CD8+ T cells from PBMCs. Receptors were obtained from a man younger than 35 in good health. Some clones in this sample may be carry-over from other donors' samples. Both conserved end residues are part of each CDR3. A D gene is named only where the DNA matches it firmly. Size is stated for part of the rows, as once, few or many counts, or as a class when the clone is expanded.

TGTGCCAGCAGCTTAGGAGGGGAGCTTGACACGCACTATGGCTACACCTTC	CASSLGGELDTHYGYTF	TRBV13	TRBJ1-2	NA	once
TGTGCCAGCAGCTTAGGGGGGGGAGGCGAGCAGTACTTC	CASSLGGGGEQYF	TRBV7-6	TRBJ2-7	TRBD2	NA
TGTGCCAGCAGCTTAGGGACCGCAGATACGCAGTATTTT	CASSLGTADTQYF	TRBV7-8	TRBJ2-3	NA	NA
TGTGCCAGCAGTTTATTGGGGGATTCTAACTATGGCTACACCTTC	CASSLLGDSNYGYTF	TRBV27	TRBJ1-2	NA	NA
TGTGCCAGCAGCCAAACCGGGACGGAGGATCACTACGAGCAGTACTTC	CASSQTGTEDHYEQYF	TRBV7-9	TRBJ2-7	NA	NA
TGTGCCATCAGAGAGCTGATAACCTACGAGCAGTACTTC	CAIRELITYEQYF	TRBV10-3	TRBJ2-7	NA	NA
TGTGCCATCCAAGCCGGGACCAGCAATAATGAGCAGTTCTTC	CAIQAGTSNNEQFF	TRBV10-3	TRBJ2-1	NA	NA
TGCGCCAGCAGCTTGGAAGGGTTCCACTACGAGCAGTACTTC	CASSLEGFHYEQYF	TRBV5-1	TRBJ2-7	NA	NA
TGTGCCACCAGCACGAGAAAAGTAGAGGCTAACTATGGCTACACCTTC	CATSTRKVEANYGYTF	TRBV15	TRBJ1-2	NA	NA
TGTGCCAGTAGTCCTAACGGACTAGTCCTTTTCACAGATACGCAGTATTTT	CASSPNGLVLFTDTQYF	TRBV19	TRBJ2-3	TRBD2	NA
TGTGCCAGCAGTAACTCAGGACGTAATGAGCAGTTCTTC	CASSNSGRNEQFF	TRBV6-5	TRBJ2-1	NA	NA
TGTGCCAGCAGCCAAGGGGCCACAGGGGGAGAGACCCAGTACTTC	CASSQGATGGETQYF	TRBV7-9	TRBJ2-5	TRBD1	NA
TGTGCCAGTAGTCCGCGGGACATCTTCTACGAGCAGTACTTC	CASSPRDIFYEQYF	TRBV19	TRBJ2-7	NA	once
TGTGCCAGCAGCTTGACAGGTGTAGGGGGGGCCAACGTCCTGACTTTC	CASSLTGVGGANVLTF	TRBV7-6	TRBJ2-6	NA	NA
TGCGCCAGCTTACCGGGACTAGCAGGCAGTGAGCAGTTCTTC	CASLPGLAGSEQFF	TRBV4-1	TRBJ2-1	TRBD2	NA
TGTGCCTGGAGTGAGGTGAGGAGTGAGCAGTTCTTC	CAWSEVRSEQFF	TRBV30	TRBJ2-1	NA	NA
TGTGCCAGCAGCTTAGCATCCACCGGGGAGCTGTTTTTT	CASSLASTGELFF	TRBV7-9	TRBJ2-2	NA	NA
TGTGCCAGCAGTTTACTAGTCCCCCTAGCGGGAGAATTTGAGCAGTTCTTC	CASSLLVPLAGEFEQFF	TRBV27	TRBJ2-1	TRBD2	NA
TGCGCCAGCAGCTTGGAGTATATCACTGAAGCTTTCTTT	CASSLEYITEAFF	TRBV5-1	TRBJ1-1	NA	few
TGTGCCTGGAGTGGAGAGGGGCAGTTCTTC	CAWSGEGQFF	TRBV30	TRBJ2-1	NA	NA
TGCGCCAGCAGCCAAGGAATAGACGGCTACACCTTC	CASSQGIDGYTF	TRBV4-1	TRBJ1-2	NA	NA
TGTGCCAGCAGCCCAGACGGACGGGCCTTTCAGCCCCAGCATTTT	CASSPDGRAFQPQHF	TRBV5-5	TRBJ1-5	NA	NA
TGTGCCATCAGTGGTACACTAGCGGGAGGGACCGGGGAGCTGTTTTTT	CAISGTLAGGTGELFF	TRBV10-3	TRBJ2-2	TRBD2	NA
TGTGCCAGCAGTTTGATCGGGACTAGCGGGAGCGAGACCCAGTACTTC	CASSLIGTSGSETQYF	TRBV27	TRBJ2-5	TRBD2	NA